Shown below are 24 T cell receptor beta chains from a single sample sequenced in a study of CD8 T cells in Susac syndrome. Reverse transcription used roughly 0.45 to 1 ug RNA and random hexamers. TCRdb recomputed calls from the immunoSEQ multiplex PCR reads with MiXCR, one row per CDR3 protein. The repertoire holds around 85,000 distinct CDR3 sequences, about 95% seen once, with under 0.6% in the top ten. Sequencing was done on a sample of CD8+ T cells from PBMCs. These receptor sequences come from a human donor with Susac syndrome.

V and J are TRBV19 and TRBJ2-1; perhaps TRBD1 as D (5 bases). V gave up 6 bases and J gave up 6 bases, with 12 bases separating them. This CDR3 comprises 13 residues. Germline V CDR1 and CDR2: LNHDA, SQIVND (reference sequence). CDR3 sequence reads: CASSQGQGNEQFF. For the CDR3, the DNA is TGTGCCAGTAGCCAAGGGCAGGGCAATGAGCAGTTCTTC.

The V and J genes are TRBV7-9 and TRBJ2-7; D possibly corresponds to TRBD1 (5 bases). The CDR3 spans 14 residues. The germline CDR1 and CDR2 sequences are SEHNR and FQNEAQ (reference sequence). The germline V and J ends were trimmed by 2 bases and 4 bases, with 12 bases remaining between them. DNA for the CDR3: TGTGCCAGCAGCTTAAGTAACAGGAATTACGAGCAGTACTTC. Amino acid sequence: CASSLSNRNYEQYF.

This chain links TRBV15 with TRBJ1-5; D ambiguous. CDR1 is LNHNV, CDR2 YYDKDF, per germline (reference sequence). This CDR3 has 15 amino acids. V was clipped by 0 bases and J by 2 bases, with 8 bases between them. This chain's CDR3 is CATSRDRGRNQPQHF. As DNA, the CDR3 is TGTGCCACCAGCAGAGATCGGGGTCGCAATCAGCCCCAGCATTTT.

The chain joins TRBV29-1 to TRBJ1-5, with 8 bases identical to TRBD1. Germline assignment: CDR1 SQVTM and CDR2 ANQGSEA. V lost 0 bases and J lost 3; bases outside the gene matches: 4. The CDR3 contains 15 residues. CDR3 nucleotide sequence: TGCAGCGTTGAAGAGACAGGGGACCCCAATCAGCCCCAGCATTTT. It is translated as CSVEETGDPNQPQHF. Using reference TRBV29-1 and TRBJ1-5 for the parts outside the CDR3, the full variable domain is SAVISQKPSRDICQRGTSLTIQCQVDSQVTMMFWYRQQPGQSLTLIATANQGSEATYESGFVIDKFPISRPNLTFSTLTVSNMSPEDSSIYLCSVEETGDPNQPQHFGDGTRLSIL.

The J gene is TRBJ2-6, the V gene TRBV5-6; the D is unclear. The CDR3 has 13 residues. V was shortened by 5 bases and J by 3 bases, with 6 bases between the two germline ends. CDR1 is SGHDT and CDR2 is YYEEEE in the germline V gene. Written as DNA, the CDR3 is TGTGCCAGCAGGTTTGGTGGGGCCAACGTCCTGACTTTC. Its protein product is CASRFGGANVLTF.

V and J are TRBV24-1 and TRBJ2-2; no clear D. The CDR3 runs 14 residues. V was pared by 9 bases and J by 1 base, with 11 bases between. Germline CDR1 is KGHDR and CDR2 is SFDVKD. In DNA, the CDR3 is TGTGCCACCGGAAAGGCAGAGAACACCGGGGAGCTGTTTTTT. Amino acids: CATGKAENTGELFF.

The chain recombines TRBV29-1 with TRBJ2-3; D may match TRBD1 or TRBD2 (5 bases each). CDR3 length equals 13 residues. Per germline, CDR1 SQVTM and CDR2 ANQGSEA. Trimming removed 6 bases at V and 4 bases at J, with 14 bases between. CDR3 loop: CSVRDPTSDTQYF. The CDR3 bases are TGCAGCGTCCGGGACCCTACCTCAGATACGCAGTATTTT.

This chain joins TRBV24-1 and TRBJ2-6; no definite D call. V shed 3 bases and J shed 0 bases, with 2 bases lying between them. Germline V CDR1 and CDR2: KGHDR, SFDVKD. This CDR3 comprises 14 residues. As DNA, the CDR3 is TGTGCCACCAGTGATCACTCTGGGGCCAACGTCCTGACTTTC. It encodes CATSDHSGANVLTF.

J is TRBJ2-7 and V is TRBV9, with 9 positions matching TRBD1. Trimming took 2 bases from V and 5 from J; bases not matched to a gene: 8. The CDR3 runs to 15 residues. Looked up from germline, CDR1 is SGDLS and CDR2 is YYNGEE. The CDR3 protein is CASSVGTGNRNEQYF. DNA for the CDR3: TGTGCCAGCAGCGTCGGGACAGGGAATAGGAACGAGCAGTACTTC.

V gene TRBV6-5 combines with J gene TRBJ2-1; 10 nucleotides agree with TRBD2. Germline V lookup: CDR1 MNHEY, CDR2 SVGAGI. The length of the CDR3 is 11 residues. Trimming removed 6 bases from V and 14 bases from J; junction bases left unmatched: 4. CDR3 protein: CASRWGTSEFF. The CDR3 DNA reads TGTGCCAGCAGATGGGGGACTAGCGAGTTCTTC.

This chain links TRBV10-3 with TRBJ1-5, with TRBD1 as a possible D gene (5 bases). V was cut by 10 bases and J by 3 bases, with 19 bases left in between. Germline V lookup: CDR1 ENHRY, CDR2 SYGVKD. CDR3 length: 15 residues. CDR3 sequence reads: CATRGGEGPNQPQHF. CDR3 DNA: TGTGCCACCCGGGGCGGCGAGGGGCCCAATCAGCCCCAGCATTTT.

V is TRBV29-1 and J is TRBJ1-2; D is ambiguous. Germline-derived CDR1 and CDR2 are SQVTM and ANQGSEA. The CDR3 sequence is 8 residues long. V was clipped by 7 bases and J by 9 bases, with 6 bases between them. CDR3 coding DNA: TGCAGCGATGACAGCTACACCTTC. Its protein is CSDDSYTF.

This chain connects TRBV5-5 to TRBJ2-1, with D possibly matching TRBD2 (6 bases). The CDR3 has 16 residues. CDR1 SGHKS and CDR2 YYEKEE come from the germline V gene (reference sequence). V was trimmed by 4 bases and J by 3 bases, leaving 17 bases between them. CDR3 DNA sequence: TGTGCCAGCAGCCCGGAGGGCCTATTGAGCTACAATGAGCAGTTCTTC. Its translation: CASSPEGLLSYNEQFF.

The V gene is TRBV28, the J gene TRBJ2-4; 9 bases line up with TRBD1. V was clipped by 5 bases and J by 15 bases; unmatched bases: 20. This CDR3 spans 16 amino acids. CDR1 and CDR2 (germline): MDHEN, SYDVKM. The CDR3 loop reads CASSKTLRDREESWYF. The CDR3 coding sequence is TGTGCCAGCAGTAAAACTCTCCGGGACAGGGAGGAGAGTTGGTACTTC.

The J gene is TRBJ2-3, the V gene TRBV7-9, with TRBD2 matching over 9 bases. V trimming: 1 base; J trimming: 3 bases; junction bases outside the gene matches: 8. Germline V lookup: CDR1 SEHNR, CDR2 FQNEAQ (reference sequence). The CDR3 is 17 amino acids. The chain's CDR3 is CASSLGRGGLATDTQYF. As DNA, the CDR3 is TGTGCCAGCAGCTTAGGACGAGGGGGACTAGCAACAGATACGCAGTATTTT.

The J gene is TRBJ2-7, the V gene TRBV11-2, with D possibly matching TRBD2 (6 bases). With 6 bases removed from V and 3 bases from J, the gap between germline ends came to 12 bases. Germline CDR1 and CDR2: SGHAT and FQNNGV. This CDR3 region has 13 residues. The CDR3 sequence: CASRRASDYEQYF. The CDR3 bases are TGTGCCAGCAGGAGAGCTAGCGACTACGAGCAGTACTTC.

This clonotype was seen once. The J gene is TRBJ2-5, the V gene TRBV20-1; 8 bases fit TRBD2. The germline V gene has CDR1 DFQATT and CDR2 SNEGSKA (reference sequence). The length of the CDR3 is 17 residues. The trim removed 1 base at V and 4 bases at J, leaving 14 bases unmatched. The CDR3 region has the DNA TGCAGTGCTAGAGCGACTACAACCGGGACTAGTTTAGAGACCCAGTACTTC. Amino acids: CSARATTTGTSLETQYF.

The chain couples TRBV29-1 to TRBJ1-1; D is perhaps TRBD1 (6 bases). Per the germline V gene, CDR1 is SQVTM and CDR2 is ANQGSEA. The V gene lost 4 bases and the J gene lost 4 bases, with 19 bases spanning the gap. The CDR3 covers 15 residues. The CDR3 DNA follows: TGCAGCGTTGGGGGGGCAGGGCGGGGCGGCACTGAAGCTTTCTTT. Protein: CSVGGAGRGGTEAFF. The full variable domain, in which reference TRBV29-1 and TRBJ1-1 provide the parts outside the CDR3, is SAVISQKPSRDICQRGTSLTIQCQVDSQVTMMFWYRQQPGQSLTLIATANQGSEATYESGFVIDKFPISRPNLTFSTLTVSNMSPEDSSIYLCSVGGAGRGGTEAFFGQGTRLTVV.

J is TRBJ2-1 and V is TRBV7-9, with 10 nucleotides matching TRBD2. Germline assignment: CDR1 SEHNR and CDR2 FQNEAQ (reference sequence). This CDR3 spans 14 amino acids. The V and J ends lost 6 bases and 8 bases, in that order; junction bases with no gene match: 7. The CDR3 nucleotides read TGTGCCAGCAGGGAAGGAAGCGGGAGGGATGAGCAGTTCTTC. Translated, it gives CASREGSGRDEQFF.

The CDR3 DNA follows: TGTGCCAGCAGCTTATCGGCTCTCCAAGAGACCCAGTACTTC. It yields the protein CASSLSALQETQYF. The V gene is TRBV13, the J gene TRBJ2-5; no reliable D call. V lost 2 bases, J lost 1 base, and 8 bases lay in between. Germline V lookup: CDR1 PRHDT, CDR2 FYEKMQ (reference sequence). There are 14 residues in the CDR3.

The chain has TRBV27 and TRBJ2-7; 9 bases agree with TRBD1. The CDR3 is made up of 15 amino acids. Per the germline V gene, CDR1 is MNHEY and CDR2 is SMNVEV (reference sequence). Trimming at V came to 2 bases and at J to 2 bases, leaving 4 bases not matched to a gene. CDR3 in DNA: TGTGCCAGCAGTTTAACCGGGACAGGGCCCTACGAGCAGTACTTC. Amino acids: CASSLTGTGPYEQYF.

DNA for the CDR3: TGTGCCAGCAGCGTAGTCCCCGTGAAACCCTACGAGCAGTACTTC. Translation: CASSVVPVKPYEQYF. V and J are TRBV9 and TRBJ2-7; D gene uncertain. Germline CDR1 and CDR2: SGDLS and YYNGEE. This CDR3 is 15 amino acids long. Trimming pared 0 bases from V and 2 bases from J, leaving 12 bases between.

The rearrangement uses TRBV29-1 and TRBJ2-5; possibly TRBD1 for D (6 bases). Trimming removed 0 bases from V and 5 bases from J, with 7 bases in between. CDR3 length: 12 residues. CDR1 is SQVTM, CDR2 ANQGSEA, per germline. Here the CDR3 reads CSVEEGAETQYF. The CDR3 DNA follows: TGCAGCGTTGAAGAGGGGGCGGAGACCCAGTACTTC. Full variable domain (rest looked up from reference TRBV29-1 and TRBJ2-5): SAVISQKPSRDICQRGTSLTIQCQVDSQVTMMFWYRQQPGQSLTLIATANQGSEATYESGFVIDKFPISRPNLTFSTLTVSNMSPEDSSIYLCSVEEGAETQYFGPGTRLLVL.

The chain links TRBV3-1 to TRBJ2-7, with no clear D. CDR1 LGHDT and CDR2 YNNKEL come from the germline V gene (reference sequence). The V and J ends lost 4 bases and 0 bases respectively, with 7 bases between them. The CDR3 length is 13 residues. The CDR3 DNA follows: TGTGCCAGCAGCCCTCAGATCTCCTACGAGCAGTACTTC. It yields the protein CASSPQISYEQYF.